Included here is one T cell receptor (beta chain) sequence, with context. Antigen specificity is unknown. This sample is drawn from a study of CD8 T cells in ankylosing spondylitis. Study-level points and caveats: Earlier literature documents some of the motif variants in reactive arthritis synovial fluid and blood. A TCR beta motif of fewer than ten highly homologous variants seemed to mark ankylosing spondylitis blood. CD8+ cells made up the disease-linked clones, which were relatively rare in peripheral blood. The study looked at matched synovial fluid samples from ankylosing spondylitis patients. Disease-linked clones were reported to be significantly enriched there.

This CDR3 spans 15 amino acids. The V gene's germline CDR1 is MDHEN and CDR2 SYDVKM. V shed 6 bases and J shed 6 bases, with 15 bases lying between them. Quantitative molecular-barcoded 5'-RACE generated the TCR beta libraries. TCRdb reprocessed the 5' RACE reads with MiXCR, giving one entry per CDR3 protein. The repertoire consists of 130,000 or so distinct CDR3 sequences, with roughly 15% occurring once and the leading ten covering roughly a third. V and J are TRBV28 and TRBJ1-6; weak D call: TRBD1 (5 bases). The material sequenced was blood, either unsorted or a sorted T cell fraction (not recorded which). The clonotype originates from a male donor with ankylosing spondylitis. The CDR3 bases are TGTGCCAGCAGAACCCGGGACCGGAGTAATTCACCCCTCCACTTT. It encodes CASRTRDRSNSPLHF.